Following are 30 T cell receptor beta chains from one sample sequenced in a study of blood T cell repertoires in COVID-19. Clones were read by immunoSEQ multiplex PCR, and TCRdb kept only the in-frame ones, dropping some. Altogether 150,000 to 200,000 clones are present, 80% being singletons, with the ten largest covering about 7%. Sequenced material: peripheral blood. The source is a man between 60 and 70 years old with acute or convalescent COVID-19.

This clone showed up just once. The chain is built from TRBV4-1 and TRBJ1-2, with D unclear. The CDR3 has 17 amino acids. The V end was cut by 4 bases, the J end by 0 bases, with 18 bases between. The germline gives CDR1 MGHRA, CDR2 YSYEKL. The CDR3 nucleotides read TGCGCCAGCAGCCTCCGGGAGGCGTCCACGGCTAACTATGGCTACACCTTC. This encodes CASSLREASTANYGYTF.

This clone was seen only a few times. The DNA of the CDR3 is TGTGCCATCAGTGAGGGGGTGAGGGACTTTCCCTCCTACGAGCAGTACTTC. Translation: CAISEGVRDFPSYEQYF. The chain uses TRBV10-3 and TRBJ2-7; the D gene is possibly TRBD2 (6 bases). CDR1 and CDR2 from the germline V gene are ENHRY and SYGVKD. The ends were cut back, 2 bases at V and 0 bases at J, with 17 bases in the middle. The CDR3 contains 17 residues.

V and J are TRBV30 and TRBJ1-4; 7 nucleotides align to TRBD1. The germline V gene has CDR1 GTSNPN and CDR2 SVGIG (reference sequence). This CDR3 has 15 amino acids. V gave up 3 bases and J gave up 6 bases; unmatched junction bases: 10. Written as DNA, the CDR3 is TGTGCCTGGAGAGACTGGGGCAGGGGGGATGAAAAACTGTTTTTT. It codes for CAWRDWGRGDEKLFF. The full variable domain, its missing parts supplied by reference TRBV30 and TRBJ1-4, is SQTIHQWPATLVQPVGSPLSLECTVEGTSNPNLYWYRQAAGRGLQLLFYSVGIGQISSEVPQNLSASRPQDRQFILSSKKLLLSDSGFYLCAWRDWGRGDEKLFFGSGTQLSVL.

Written as DNA, the CDR3 is TGCAGTGCTTGGACGGGGGAGACCCAGTACTTC. This sequence encodes CSAWTGETQYF. The chain carries TRBV20-1 and TRBJ2-5; D possibly corresponds to TRBD2 (5 bases). CDR3 length: 11 amino acids. The V gene lost 5 bases and the J gene lost 5 bases, with 9 bases spanning the gap. The germline gives CDR1 DFQATT, CDR2 SNEGSKA (reference sequence).

The chain recombines TRBV6-5 with TRBJ2-7; 8 bases are shared with TRBD1. The CDR3 length is 16 residues. J lost 6 bases, V lost 4 bases, and 14 bases had no gene match. Germline V gene lookup returns CDR1 MNHEY and CDR2 SVGAGI. This CDR3 reads CASSLRRTGTAREQYF. The CDR3, as DNA: TGTGCCAGCAGTTTACGTCGGACAGGGACGGCGCGCGAGCAGTACTTC.

This clone was picked up a small number of times. J is TRBJ2-7 and V is TRBV12-3 or TRBV12-4, with TRBD1 matching 7 bases. The CDR3 loop spans 13 amino acids. V dropped 5 bases and J dropped 4; count of bases not matched to a gene: 5. The CDR3 region is CASSRQGLYEQYF. For the CDR3, the DNA is TGTGCCAGCAGTCGACAGGGCTTATACGAGCAGTACTTC.

The rearrangement links TRBV19 to TRBJ2-1; 8 nucleotides agree with TRBD2. This CDR3 is 16 amino acids long. Germline values: CDR1 LNHDA, CDR2 SQIVND (reference sequence). Unmatched junction bases numbered 8, after V lost 4 bases and J lost 3 bases. DNA of the CDR3: TGTGCCAGTAGTAGCAAGCGGGGGCACCTCTACAATGAGCAGTTCTTC. Encoded protein: CASSSKRGHLYNEQFF.

The chain employs TRBV4-2 and TRBJ2-3; possible D gene TRBD2, 5 bases. CDR1 and CDR2 from the germline V gene are LGHNA and YNFKEQ. The V end was cut by 1 base, the J end by 0 bases, with 8 bases between. The CDR3 consists of 15 residues. CDR3 sequence reads: CASSQGGLSTDTQYF. In DNA form, the CDR3 reads TGTGCCAGCAGCCAAGGTGGACTTAGCACAGATACGCAGTATTTT.

The chain combines TRBV4-1 with TRBJ1-2; D may be TRBD1 (5 bases). V shed 2 bases and J shed 5 bases, with 21 bases lying between them. There are 17 residues in the CDR3. The germline V gene has CDR1 MGHRA and CDR2 YSYEKL. CDR3 region: CASSQLLRGSFPYGYTF. The CDR3 nucleotides read TGCGCCAGCAGCCAACTATTGCGGGGCAGCTTCCCTTATGGCTACACCTTC.

This clone showed up many times. The V gene is TRBV12-3 or TRBV12-4, the J gene TRBJ2-5; D is perhaps TRBD2 (5 bases). This CDR3 contains 12 residues. Trimming removed 6 bases from V and 4 bases from J, with 9 bases in between. CDR3 sequence: CASSGVGETQYF. CDR3 bases: TGTGCCAGCAGCGGGGTTGGAGAGACCCAGTACTTC.

The J gene is TRBJ2-7, the V gene TRBV5-6, with 8 bases that match TRBD1. V dropped 1 base and J dropped 7; count of bases not matched to a gene: 7. The V gene's germline CDR1 is SGHDT and CDR2 YYEEEE. The length of the CDR3 is 14 residues. The CDR3 sequence is CASSLQGAGREQYF. CDR3 bases: TGTGCCAGCAGCTTGCAGGGGGCCGGGCGGGAGCAGTACTTC.

This chain connects TRBV19 to TRBJ2-1; weak D call: TRBD2 (7 bases). Trimming removed 2 bases from V and 15 bases from J, with 17 bases in between. Germline assignment: CDR1 LNHDA and CDR2 SQIVND (reference sequence). This CDR3 has 13 residues. The CDR3 spells CASSISSGGTWFF. The CDR3 DNA reads as TGTGCCAGTAGTATAAGCTCGGGGGGCACATGGTTCTTC.

A single count supports this clone. The rearrangement joins TRBV18 to TRBJ2-3, with no clear D. The CDR3 extends over 15 amino acids. Germline V gene sequence: CDR1 KGHSH, CDR2 LQKENI. The germline V and J ends were trimmed by 3 bases and 0 bases, with 10 bases remaining between them. CDR3 nucleotides: TGTGCCAGCTCACCTTCATCGAGGAGCACAGATACGCAGTATTTT. This sequence encodes CASSPSSRSTDTQYF.

This clone was found once. This sequence joins TRBV19 and TRBJ1-2; a possible D gene is TRBD1 (6 bases). The germline CDR1 and CDR2 sequences are LNHDA and SQIVND (reference sequence). The CDR3 contains 15 residues. V was trimmed by 2 bases and J by 5 bases, leaving 15 bases between them. CDR3 in amino acids: CASSIQGTTGYGYTF. The CDR3 nucleotides are TGTGCCAGTAGTATACAAGGGACAACTGGGTATGGCTACACCTTC.

This clone occurred a few times. The chain is built from TRBV6-6 and TRBJ1-1; D ambiguous. The V gene lost 5 bases and the J gene lost 3 bases, with 13 bases spanning the gap. This CDR3 region has 14 residues. Germline CDR1 and CDR2: MNHNY and SVGAGI (reference sequence). This CDR3 is CASSHRGMDTEAFF. In DNA form, the CDR3 reads TGTGCCAGCAGTCATCGAGGTATGGACACTGAAGCTTTCTTT.

This chain joins TRBV7-6 and TRBJ2-7; 8 nucleotides agree with TRBD2. CDR3 length equals 16 residues. V lost 0 bases and J lost 6; bases outside the gene matches: 10. In germline, CDR1 is SGHVS, CDR2 FNYEAQ. CDR3 sequence reads: CASSLAEERGIVEQYF. Here the CDR3 DNA reads TGTGCCAGCAGCTTAGCGGAGGAGCGGGGGATTGTCGAGCAGTACTTC.

The V and J genes are TRBV10-3 and TRBJ1-2, with D unclear. Trimming stripped 6 bases from V and 7 bases from J, with 18 bases between. The CDR3 consists of 14 residues. The germline V gene encodes CDR1 ENHRY and CDR2 SYGVKD. CDR3 sequence reads: CAIRDTRVEGGYTF. The CDR3, as DNA: TGTGCCATCAGGGATACCCGGGTCGAGGGTGGCTACACCTTC.

This chain joins TRBV3-1 (or the pseudogene TRBV3-2) and TRBJ2-6; D is uncertain. Deletions cut 0 bases from V and 4 bases from J, with 10 bases between. From germline, CDR1 is LGHDT and CDR2 YNNKEL (reference sequence). This CDR3 region has 16 residues. The CDR3 reads CASSQDRVAGANVLTF. The DNA of the CDR3 is TGTGCCAGCAGCCAAGATCGAGTAGCCGGGGCCAACGTCCTGACTTTC.

V usage is TRBV6-5 and J usage is TRBJ1-4; weak D call: TRBD1 (5 bases). Trimming took 2 bases from V and 6 from J, leaving 13 bases between them. This CDR3 contains 15 residues. The V gene's germline CDR1 is MNHEY and CDR2 SVGAGI. The CDR3 DNA sequence: TGTGCCAGCAGTTACAGGGGCGCGAGTGATGAAAAACTGTTTTTT. It specifies CASSYRGASDEKLFF.

The V gene is TRBV7-2, the J gene TRBJ2-1; 10 bases are a match to TRBD2. The CDR3 is made up of 18 amino acids. Germline CDR1 is SGHTA and CDR2 is FQGNSA. With V trimmed by 3 bases and J by 7 bases, 15 bases remained unmatched. The CDR3 region has the DNA TGTGCCAGCAGCTTCAAGCGGGGGGGCCTTCCTGTGGGGAATGAGCAGTTCTTC. It is translated as CASSFKRGGLPVGNEQFF.

The chain has TRBV19 and TRBJ1-5; maybe TRBD1 (6 bases). Deletions cut 1 base from V and 0 bases from J, with 7 bases between. Germline V lookup: CDR1 LNHDA, CDR2 SQIVND (reference sequence). The CDR3 has 15 residues. This chain's CDR3 is CASSIAGHSNQPQHF. The CDR3 DNA reads TGTGCCAGTAGTATAGCGGGACATAGCAATCAGCCCCAGCATTTT.

CDR3: CASSHSHRVSSYNEQFF. In DNA, the CDR3 is TGTGCCAGCAGCCATTCACACAGAGTTTCCTCCTACAATGAGCAGTTCTTC. V gene TRBV3-1 (or the pseudogene TRBV3-2) combines with J gene TRBJ2-1; D call uncertain. V dropped 3 bases and J dropped 0 bases, with 15 bases sitting between them. Germline assignment: CDR1 LGHDT and CDR2 YNNKEL (reference sequence). The CDR3 runs to 17 residues.

The chain couples TRBV3-1 (or the pseudogene TRBV3-2) to TRBJ2-5; 7 nucleotides align to TRBD2. V lost 4 bases to trimming and J lost 0 bases; unmatched junction nucleotides: 2. CDR1 is LGHDT, CDR2 YNNKEL, per germline (reference sequence). This CDR3 contains 14 residues. DNA of the CDR3: TGTGCCAGCAGCCGTCTAGCGGACCAAGAGACCCAGTACTTC. Translation: CASSRLADQETQYF.

J is TRBJ2-3 and V is TRBV5-1, with D unclear. Germline CDR1 is SGHRS and CDR2 is YFSETQ. CDR3 length equals 13 residues. V was clipped by 5 bases and J by 3 bases, with 10 bases between them. In DNA, the CDR3 is TGCGCCAGCAGAGCCGATCCTACAGATACGCAGTATTTT. The encoded protein is CASRADPTDTQYF.

The CDR3 DNA sequence: TGTGCCAGCAGCTTCACATACAACACTGAAGCTTTCTTT. It encodes CASSFTYNTEAFF. The V call is TRBV7-6, the J call TRBJ1-1; no reliable D call. V lost 3 bases, J lost 2 bases, and 7 bases lay in between. The CDR3 runs 13 residues. Per germline, CDR1 SGHVS and CDR2 FNYEAQ.

The chain is built from TRBV5-4 and TRBJ2-4; TRBD2 matches at 8 bases. V shed 1 base, J shed 7 bases, and the junction held 7 bases outside the gene matches. This CDR3 contains 15 residues. Germline values: CDR1 SGHNT, CDR2 YYREEE (reference sequence). This CDR3 is CASSLKLAELNIQYF. In nucleotides, the CDR3 is TGTGCCAGCAGCTTGAAACTAGCGGAGCTCAACATTCAGTACTTC.

The V call is TRBV6-5, the J call TRBJ1-5; 8 positions match TRBD1. The CDR3 loop spans 14 amino acids. J was trimmed by 4 bases and V by 7 bases; bases with no gene match: 6. The germline CDR1 and CDR2 sequences are MNHEY and SVGAGI. CDR3 protein: CASTPGQENQPQHF. CDR3 nucleotides: TGTGCCAGCACCCCGGGACAGGAAAATCAGCCCCAGCATTTT.

This clone was recorded a few times. The V and J genes are TRBV10-3 and TRBJ1-3; perhaps TRBD1 as D (5 bases). Germline V lookup: CDR1 ENHRY, CDR2 SYGVKD. Trimming shortened V by 8 bases and J by 4 bases, and 18 bases separated the two germline ends. CDR3 size: 15 residues. The CDR3: CAIGSRQTDGNTIYF. The CDR3 region has the DNA TGTGCCATCGGCTCCCGACAGACGGACGGAAACACCATATATTTT.

The chain joins TRBV5-4 to TRBJ1-5; a weak D match, TRBD1 (5 bases). Germline CDR1 SGHNT, CDR2 YYREEE (reference sequence). V shed 5 bases and J shed 3 bases, with 15 bases lying between them. This CDR3 region has 15 residues. This CDR3 reads CASSAGPGLNQPQHF. In nucleotides, the CDR3 is TGTGCCAGCAGTGCCGGGCCAGGGCTCAATCAGCCCCAGCATTTT.

V gene TRBV19 combines with J gene TRBJ1-1; possible D gene TRBD1, 6 bases. V lost 0 bases and J lost 4, with 15 bases in between. Per germline, CDR1 LNHDA and CDR2 SQIVND (reference sequence). The CDR3 contains 16 residues. CDR3 sequence reads: CASSIDLPGEGTEAFF. CDR3 bases: TGTGCCAGTAGTATAGATCTCCCAGGGGAGGGCACTGAAGCTTTCTTT.